This T cell receptor beta chain was observed in a study of metastatic and nonmetastatic thyroid tumors. Study at large: Repertoires of blood and of tissue (tumor or nodule) from malignant and benign thyroid patients were compared.

How the authors handled the data: A classifier of distant metastasis in papillary thyroid cancer was built from CDR3 differences (across clinicopathological groups). TCRdb re-called the PCR reads with MiXCR. The V and J calls shown here were made by TCRdb, not taken from the authors' results. The top ten hold roughly 17% of the sample, which has 20,000 to 25,000 clones, approximately 13% seen once. This clone has at least ten counts. The trim removed 8 bases at V and 3 bases at J, leaving 6 bases unmatched. CDR3 length: 14 amino acids. Germline values: CDR1 SNHLY, CDR2 FYNNEI. Prior to thyroid surgery, none of the patients had received any treatment.

The TCR was taken from a female donor with papillary thyroid cancer or a benign thyroid nodule (not recorded which). Some clones in this sample may be carry-over from other donors' samples. Sequencing was carried out using blood. This chain uses TRBV2 with TRBJ2-7; TRBD1 matches at 11 bases. The CDR3 reads CASAGTGGFYEQYF. CDR3 in DNA: TGTGCCAGCGCGGGGACAGGGGGGTTCTACGAGCAGTACTTC.